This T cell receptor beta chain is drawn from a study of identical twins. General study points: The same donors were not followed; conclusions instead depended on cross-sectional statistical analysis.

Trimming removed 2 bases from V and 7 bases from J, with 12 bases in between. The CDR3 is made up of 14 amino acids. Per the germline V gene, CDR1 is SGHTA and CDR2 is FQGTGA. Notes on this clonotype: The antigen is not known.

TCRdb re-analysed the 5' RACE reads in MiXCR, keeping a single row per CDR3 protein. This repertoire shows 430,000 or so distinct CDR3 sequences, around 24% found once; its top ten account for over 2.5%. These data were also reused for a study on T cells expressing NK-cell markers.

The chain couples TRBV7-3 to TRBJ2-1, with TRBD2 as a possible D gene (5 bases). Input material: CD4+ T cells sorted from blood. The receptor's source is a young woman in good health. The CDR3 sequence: CASSLSPSLNEQFF. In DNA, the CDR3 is TGTGCCAGCAGCTTATCCCCTAGCTTGAATGAGCAGTTCTTC. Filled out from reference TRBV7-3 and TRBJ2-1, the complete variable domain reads GAGVSQTPSNKVTEKGKYVELRCDPISGHTALYWYRQSLGQGPEFLIYFQGTGAADDSGLPNDRFFAVRPEGSVSTLKIQRTERGDSAVYLCASSLSPSLNEQFFGPGTRLTVL.